This TCR beta chain was captured by sequencing in a study of blood T cell repertoires in COVID-19. Study-wide background: From the United States, Italy and Spain came samples of acute and convalescent COVID-19. T cells, B-cell-depleted T cells, or PBMCs provided the cDNA or gDNA that served as material.

Original processing notes: From reference gene primer amplification, estimates of nucleated cell counts were derived. The data were produced by immunoSEQ multiplex PCR, yet TCRdb's version contains in-frame clones alone and is incomplete. V and J calls and clone size are copied from that table; D and trimming were computed from the DNA. Of 35,000 to 50,000 clones listed, around 86% are singletons. The length of the CDR3 is 13 residues. Germline loops: CDR1 LNHDA, CDR2 SQIVND (reference sequence). The junction had 3 bases not matched to a gene; V was cut back by 6 bases and J by 3 bases. The count of this clone is one.

This chain links TRBV19 with TRBJ1-1; 8 nucleotides match TRBD1. Sequencing used peripheral blood. The clonotype comes from a woman at least 80 years old with acute or convalescent COVID-19. The chain's CDR3 is CASRTTGDTEAFF. The CDR3 nucleotides read TGTGCCAGTAGGACGACAGGGGACACTGAAGCTTTCTTT.